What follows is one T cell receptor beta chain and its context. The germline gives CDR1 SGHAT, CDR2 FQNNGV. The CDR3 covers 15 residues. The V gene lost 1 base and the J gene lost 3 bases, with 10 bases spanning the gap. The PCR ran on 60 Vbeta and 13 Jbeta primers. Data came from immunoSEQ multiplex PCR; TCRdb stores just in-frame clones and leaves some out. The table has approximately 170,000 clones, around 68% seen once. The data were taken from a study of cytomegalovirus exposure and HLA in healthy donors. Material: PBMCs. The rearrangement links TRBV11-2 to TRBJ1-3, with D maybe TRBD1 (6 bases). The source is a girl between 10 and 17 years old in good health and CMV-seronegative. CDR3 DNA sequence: TGTGCCAGCAGCTTAGGGGCCAGGGGTGGAAACACCATATATTTT. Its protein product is CASSLGARGGNTIYF.